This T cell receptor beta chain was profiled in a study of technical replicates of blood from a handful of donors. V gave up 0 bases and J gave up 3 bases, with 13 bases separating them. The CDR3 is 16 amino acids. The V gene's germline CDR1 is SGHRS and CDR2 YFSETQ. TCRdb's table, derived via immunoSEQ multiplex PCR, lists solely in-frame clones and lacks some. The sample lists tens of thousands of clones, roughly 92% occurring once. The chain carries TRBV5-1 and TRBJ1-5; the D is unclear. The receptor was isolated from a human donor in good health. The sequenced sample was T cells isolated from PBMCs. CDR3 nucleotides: TGCGCCAGCAGCTTGGATTCATCCGGTACCAATCAGCCCCAGCATTTT. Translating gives CASSLDSSGTNQPQHF.